These 21 T cell receptor beta chains came from one sample sequenced in a study of cytomegalovirus exposure and HLA in healthy donors. PCR employed 60 Vbeta and 13 Jbeta primers. Using immunoSEQ multiplex PCR, the repertoire was profiled, and TCRdb retains in-frame clones only, with some absent. The table includes about 120,000 clones, approximately 80% detected once. Input material: PBMCs. All receptors come from a young man in good health and CMV-seronegative.

This sequence joins TRBV28 and TRBJ1-2; TRBD1 matches 8 bases. Germline V lookup: CDR1 MDHEN, CDR2 SYDVKM. J lost 5 bases, V lost 6 bases, and 8 bases had no gene match. The CDR3 is 14 residues long. The CDR3 here is CASSQGDRIYGYTF. The CDR3 DNA reads as TGTGCCAGCAGCCAAGGGGACAGGATTTATGGCTACACCTTC.

V usage is TRBV2 and J usage is TRBJ1-1; D is possibly TRBD1 (6 bases). Germline values: CDR1 SNHLY, CDR2 FYNNEI. The V and J ends lost 10 bases and 3 bases respectively, with 18 bases between them. This CDR3 has 14 residues. Written as DNA, the CDR3 is TGTGCCACCAAGGGGGGGGGAAGGGACACTGAAGCTTTCTTT. This codes for CATKGGGRDTEAFF. Full variable domain (remainder filled in from reference TRBV2 and TRBJ1-1): EPEVTQTPSHQVTQMGQEVILRCVPISNHLYFYWYRQILGQKVEFLVSFYNNEISEKSEIFDDQFSVERPDGSNFTLKIRSTKLEDSAMYFCATKGGGRDTEAFFGQGTRLTVV.

The rearrangement uses TRBV6-5 and TRBJ2-1; TRBD1 is a possible D gene (5 bases). The CDR3 spans 12 residues. Germline assignment: CDR1 MNHEY and CDR2 SVGAGI. Between the trimmed V and J ends, which lost 6 bases and 5 bases, there was a span of 8 bases. CDR3 protein: CASRRTNNEQFF. CDR3 bases: TGTGCCAGCAGGCGGACAAACAATGAGCAGTTCTTC.

The chain recombines TRBV2 with TRBJ2-3; 10 nucleotides agree with TRBD2. This CDR3 comprises 16 residues. V was clipped by 6 bases and J by 2 bases; unmatched bases: 8. In germline, CDR1 is SNHLY, CDR2 FYNNEI. CDR3 protein: CASRWSSGSVTDTQYF. The CDR3 nucleotides read TGTGCCAGCAGATGGTCTAGCGGGAGTGTCACAGATACGCAGTATTTT. Together with reference TRBV2 and TRBJ2-3, the CDR3 gives the full variable domain: EPEVTQTPSHQVTQMGQEVILRCVPISNHLYFYWYRQILGQKVEFLVSFYNNEISEKSEIFDDQFSVERPDGSNFTLKIRSTKLEDSAMYFCASRWSSGSVTDTQYFGPGTRLTVL.

The chain joins TRBV7-9 to TRBJ1-3; D is ambiguous. Between the trimmed V and J ends, which lost 4 bases and 0 bases, there was a span of 19 bases. The CDR3 runs to 18 residues. Per the germline V gene, CDR1 is SEHNR and CDR2 is FQNEAQ (reference sequence). CDR3 region: CASSSLGLGSRSGNTIYF. The CDR3 region has the DNA TGTGCCAGCAGCTCGCTGGGCTTGGGCAGCCGCTCTGGAAACACCATATATTTT.

This clone showed up many times. V usage is TRBV4-3 and J usage is TRBJ1-1, with D maybe TRBD1 (6 bases). With 5 bases removed from V and 4 bases from J, the gap between germline ends came to 14 bases. The germline gives CDR1 LGHNA, CDR2 YSLEER. The CDR3 spans 14 residues. CDR3 protein: CASSENRVSTEAFF. The CDR3 coding sequence is TGCGCCAGCAGCGAGAACAGGGTGAGCACTGAAGCTTTCTTT.

This chain joins TRBV11-3 and TRBJ2-5; TRBD2 might be the D (6 bases). CDR1 and CDR2 from the germline V gene are SGHNT and YENEEA. V was cut by 0 bases and J by 4 bases, with 18 bases left in between. CDR3 length: 17 amino acids. The CDR3 here is CASSLDRSGAFPETQYF. The CDR3 DNA sequence: TGTGCCAGCAGCTTAGATAGGTCGGGAGCGTTCCCAGAGACCCAGTACTTC.

The table lists this clone with a few counts. CDR3 residues: CAWQGQGARGYTF. CDR3 DNA: TGTGCCTGGCAGGGACAGGGGGCGCGTGGCTACACCTTC. The chain joins TRBV30 to TRBJ1-2; 12 nucleotides line up with TRBD1. The CDR3 loop spans 13 amino acids. Trimming removed 5 bases from V and 7 bases from J; junction bases left unmatched: 5. Germline V CDR1 and CDR2: GTSNPN, SVGIG (reference sequence).

The rearrangement joins TRBV19 to TRBJ2-7, with D possibly matching TRBD2 (6 bases). CDR3 length: 15 amino acids. V lost 5 bases, J lost 7 bases, and 21 bases lay in between. CDR1 and CDR2 from the germline V gene are LNHDA and SQIVND (reference sequence). CDR3 sequence (DNA): TGTGCCAGTAGTGGAACCCAGGCGGCCGGGGGAGAGCAGTACTTC. Its translation: CASSGTQAAGGEQYF.

The chain combines TRBV29-1 with TRBJ2-3, with D perhaps matching TRBD2 (6 bases). Germline values: CDR1 SQVTM, CDR2 ANQGSEA. Trimming took off 6 bases at V and 0 bases at J, with 13 bases between the two ends. The CDR3 runs 14 residues. This CDR3 reads CSVRRSGSTDTQYF. The CDR3, as DNA: TGCAGCGTCAGGAGGAGCGGGAGCACAGATACGCAGTATTTT.

The rearrangement links TRBV7-3 to TRBJ2-5, with D possibly being TRBD1 (6 bases). The CDR3 totals 14 residues. V gave up 5 bases and J gave up 5 bases, with 15 bases separating them. Germline assignment: CDR1 SGHTA and CDR2 FQGTGA. The CDR3 DNA follows: TGTGCCAGCAGCCCCGGGACAACTCCTGAGACCCAGTACTTC. Residues: CASSPGTTPETQYF.

CDR3 sequence reads: CASGGGGAGETQYF. Here the CDR3 DNA reads TGTGCCAGCGGGGGGGGCGGGGCAGGTGAGACCCAGTACTTC. This chain links TRBV27 with TRBJ2-5; D perhaps matches TRBD2 (7 bases). Germline CDR1 and CDR2: MNHEY and SMNVEV (reference sequence). The CDR3 is made up of 14 amino acids. The ends were cut back, 8 bases at V and 5 bases at J, with 18 bases in the middle.

Comments on this clone: The conserved closing phenylalanine or tryptophan is absent in this CDR3, likely reflecting a read error. The chain has TRBV27 and TRBJ2-7, with 10 nucleotides matching TRBD1. Germline CDR1 and CDR2: MNHEY and SMNVEV (reference sequence). The ends lost 5 bases at V and 9 bases at J; junction bases unmatched: 10. The CDR3 covers 14 residues. The CDR3 region has the DNA TGTGCCAGCAGTCTGACAGGGGGCTTTATCGGGCAGTACTCC. Translating it yields CASSLTGGFIGQYS.

This clone was seen a single time. The genes are TRBV7-2 and TRBJ2-1; TRBD2 aligns across 8 bases. Trimming cost V 5 bases and J 9 bases; bases outside gene matches: 12. Germline loops: CDR1 SGHTA, CDR2 FQGNSA. This CDR3 is 15 amino acids long. In DNA, the CDR3 is TGTGCCAGCAGCCCCGAAGCGGGGGTGTATACTGAGCAGTTCTTC. This encodes CASSPEAGVYTEQFF.

Only a few counts were recorded for this clone. The chain links TRBV5-6 to TRBJ2-6; the D gene is possibly TRBD2 (5 bases). V lost 0 bases and J 2 bases, leaving 9 bases between the germline ends. CDR1 is SGHDT and CDR2 is YYEEEE in the germline V gene. The CDR3 is 16 residues long. The CDR3 nucleotides read TGTGCCAGCAGCTTGGTCGGCGGGCCTGGGGCCAACGTCCTGACTTTC. Protein sequence: CASSLVGGPGANVLTF.

J is TRBJ2-2 and V is TRBV18; tentatively, D is TRBD1 (6 bases). Germline lookup yields CDR1 KGHSH and CDR2 LQKENI. The CDR3 covers 14 residues. V was cut by 4 bases and J by 1 base, with 7 bases left in between. CDR3 in amino acids: CASSRGQNTGELFF. In DNA form, the CDR3 reads TGTGCCAGCTCACGGGGACAGAACACCGGGGAGCTGTTTTTT.

This clone is classed as medium-sized. This chain uses TRBV7-2 with TRBJ1-1, with 10 nucleotides matching TRBD1. V lost 5 bases and J lost 2; bases outside the gene matches: 17. The CDR3 sequence is 19 residues long. Germline CDR1 reads SGHTA; CDR2 reads FQGNSA. The CDR3 DNA sequence: TGTGCCAGCAGCCTGGGAGATACGGGACAGGGGAAGGGTAACACTGAAGCTTTCTTT. This translates into CASSLGDTGQGKGNTEAFF.

The chain uses TRBV9 and TRBJ2-2; no firm D call. This CDR3 region has 14 residues. Germline loops: CDR1 SGDLS, CDR2 YYNGEE. Trimming shortened V by 0 bases and J by 6 bases, and 9 bases separated the two germline ends. The CDR3 loop reads CASSVDPGPGELFF. The CDR3 DNA follows: TGTGCCAGCAGCGTAGATCCGGGTCCCGGGGAGCTGTTTTTT. Together with reference TRBV9 and TRBJ2-2, the CDR3 gives the full variable domain: DSGVTQTPKHLITATGQRVTLRCSPRSGDLSVYWYQQSLDQGLQFLIQYYNGEERAKGNILERFSAQQFPDLHSELNLSSLELGDSALYFCASSVDPGPGELFFGEGSRLTVL.

The V gene is TRBV19, the J gene TRBJ2-5, with a tentative D call TRBD1 (5 bases). The germline V gene encodes CDR1 LNHDA and CDR2 SQIVND (reference sequence). The CDR3 is 14 residues long. Trimming stripped 1 base from V and 5 bases from J, with 11 bases between. The chain's CDR3 is CASSIGQGMETQYF. CDR3 bases: TGTGCCAGTAGTATAGGGCAGGGTATGGAGACCCAGTACTTC.

On this clone: Relative to the germline gene, one junction end is altered; a read error may explain this. The chain has TRBV19 and TRBJ2-4; possibly TRBD2 for D (6 bases). The CDR3 consists of 13 residues. The germline gives CDR1 LNHDA, CDR2 SQIVND (reference sequence). CDR3 sequence: CASSPALPSDMDF. The CDR3 DNA reads TGTGCCAGTAGTCCTGCCCTCCCTAGCGATATGGACTTC.

This chain connects TRBV27 to TRBJ2-2, with 8 bases fitting TRBD1. Germline assignment: CDR1 MNHEY and CDR2 SMNVEV (reference sequence). The CDR3 has 15 residues. The V and J ends lost 4 bases and 6 bases, in that order; junction bases with no gene match: 7. CDR3 residues: CASSYELTGAGELFF. CDR3 nucleotides: TGTGCCAGCAGTTACGAATTGACAGGGGCCGGGGAGCTGTTTTTT.